What follows describes a single T cell receptor beta chain. Antigen: not known. One junction end disagrees with the germline gene, perhaps due to a read error. The sample is drawn from a study of regulatory T cells in long-lasting Graves disease. Study-wide background: Patients newly diagnosed with Graves' had been on antithyroid drugs for under 3 months. General study results and limits: TCR diversity was lower in persistent Graves' patients (versus newly diagnosed ones). Persistent patients shared 2,500 to 3,000 public clonotypes among themselves. Newly diagnosed patients shared fewer, at about a thousand.

Germline lookup yields CDR1 MDHEN and CDR2 SYDVKM. This CDR3 spans 13 amino acids. Arm-PCR of CDR3 regions and iRepertoire HTBI primers were used to build TCR beta libraries. One entry per CDR3 protein, called by TCRdb with MiXCR from the multiplex PCR reads. Of about 240,000 distinct CDR3 sequences detected, around 20% appear once; the ten largest clones hold over 11%. Time point meaning: newly diagnosed GD, antithyroid drugs for less than 3 months. The TCR library was made from RNA extracted from PBMCs. Here the sequenced sample was peripheral blood mononuclear cells (PBMCs), taken at new diagnosis, from a patient treated with antithyroid drugs. This TCR derives from a female donor with Graves disease. The chain combines TRBV28 with TRBJ2-7; D unresolved. In nucleotides, the CDR3 is TGTGCCAGCAGTTCAGCGCCATCCTACGGGCAGTACTTC. Translated: CASSSAPSYGQYF.